These T cell receptor beta chains were read from a single sample in a study of CD8+ T cells in alopecia areata. Method: immunoSEQ multiplex PCR; TCRdb's copy keeps in-frame clones and lacks some. Of approximately 200,000 clones listed, roughly three fifths are singletons. Specimen: CD4+ T cells sorted from blood, collected at week 4, from a patient treated with tofacitinib. Receptors originate from a human donor with alopecia areata. The CDR3 runs from the conserved cysteine through the conserved F or W. Each record gives: clone size, J gene, V gene, D gene, CDR3 DNA, CDR3 protein. D genes are given only for firm matches. The size entry is marked missing in some rows and otherwise reads once, few, many or a size class.

>-|TRBJ2-2|TRBV25-1|TRBD2
TGTGCCAGCAGTGGTAATAGCGGGGTATCCGGGGAGCTGTTTTTT
CASSGNSGVSGELFF
>-|TRBJ2-7|TRBV7-9|TRBD2
TGTGCCAGCAGCCAAAATAGCGGGGGGTTAACCTACGAGCAGTACTTC
CASSQNSGGLTYEQYF
>-|TRBJ1-5|TRBV19|TRBD1
TGTGCCAGTAGTCCCCGGACAGGGAAGATGTGGGATCAGCCCCAGCATTTT
CASSPRTGKMWDQPQHF
>few|TRBJ2-3|TRBV30|TRBD2
TGTGCCTGGAGTCTCGGGACTAGCGAGCGTGATACGCAGTATTTT
CAWSLGTSERDTQYF
>-|TRBJ2-5|TRBV20-1|-
TGCAGTGCTAGAGGAGAGACCCAGTACTTC
CSARGETQYF
>-|TRBJ1-6|TRBV6-5|-
TGTGCCAGCAGTTACACTAATTCACCCCTCCACTTT
CASSYTNSPLHF
>-|TRBJ1-2|TRBV9|-
TGTGCCAGCAAAGGGAGGGGTGGTGGCTACACCTTC
CASKGRGGGYTF
>-|TRBJ2-5|TRBV29-1|TRBD2
TGCAGCGTTGAAATTACAGGACTAGCGGGTGGAGAGACCCAGTACTTC
CSVEITGLAGGETQYF
>-|TRBJ2-5|TRBV7-9|-
TGTGCCAGCAGCTTGAGTTGGGAGACGAAGAGGAAAGAGACCCAGTACTTC
CASSLSWETKRKETQYF
>-|TRBJ1-2|TRBV10-3|-
TGTGCCATCAGGGGGTCCGAAGTTAACTATGGCTACACCTTC
CAIRGSEVNYGYTF
>-|TRBJ1-2|TRBV6-5|-
TGTGCCAGCAGCCTCAGTGGAGCTAACTATGGCTACACCTTC
CASSLSGANYGYTF
>few|TRBJ1-6|TRBV28|-
TGTGCCAGCAGTCCCGGACTCCTTCCCATCCACTTT
CASSPGLLPIHF
>-|TRBJ2-7|TRBV27|TRBD1
TGTGCCAGCAGGAGGGGGGGACAGGGGTACGAGCAGTACTTC
CASRRGGQGYEQYF
>-|TRBJ1-2|TRBV27|-
TGTGCCAGCAGTTTACCATACTCGACAGCGGACTATGGCTACACCTTC
CASSLPYSTADYGYTF
>-|TRBJ1-2|TRBV5-1|TRBD1
TGCGCCAGCAGCTTGGGACAGGGGAACGATGGCTACACCTTC
CASSLGQGNDGYTF
>-|TRBJ2-7|TRBV20-1|TRBD1
TGCAGTGCGGGACAGGGGGGCGAGCAGTACTTC
CSAGQGGEQYF
>few|TRBJ1-6|TRBV27|TRBD1
TGTGCCAGCAGTCCAGTAGTCGGGACAGGGCTCCGGGTGGTGGATTCACCCCTCCACTTT
CASSPVVGTGLRVVDSPLHF
>-|TRBJ2-5|TRBV25-1|TRBD2
TGTGCCAGCAGTGACCCCGGGACTATGGGGGAGACCCAGTACTTC
CASSDPGTMGETQYF
>few|TRBJ2-1|TRBV7-3|TRBD1
TGTGCCAGCAGCTCCGGGACAGGGCACAATGAGCAGTTCTTC
CASSSGTGHNEQFF
>once|TRBJ1-1|TRBV30|TRBD1
TGTGCCTGGAGTGTACAGGGGGCATTCACTGAAGCTTTCTTT
CAWSVQGAFTEAFF
>-|TRBJ1-2|TRBV27|TRBD1
TGTGCCAGCAGTCCAGGACAGGGAGCCTATGGCTACACCTTC
CASSPGQGAYGYTF
>-|TRBJ2-1|TRBV9|-
TGTGCCAGCAGCCCGCCCCTCCAATATGAGCAGTTCTTC
CASSPPLQYEQFF
>-|TRBJ2-2|TRBV30|-
TGTGCCTGGAGTAGGGGACCCATGAACACCGGGGAGCTGTTTTTT
CAWSRGPMNTGELFF
>-|TRBJ2-5|TRBV18|-
TGTGCCAGCTCACCTCTAAGGGGACCAACAAACCAAGAGACCCAGTACTTC
CASSPLRGPTNQETQYF
>-|TRBJ2-5|TRBV18|-
TGTGCCAGCTCCCCGACTCTCCAAGAGACCCAGTACTTC
CASSPTLQETQYF
>-|TRBJ2-2|TRBV25-1|TRBD1
TGTGCCAGCAGTGCTTATACAGGGGACAACACCGGGGAGCTGTTTTTT
CASSAYTGDNTGELFF
>-|TRBJ1-2|TRBV18|-
TGTGCCAGCTCACCAGATATGGACATTAACTATGGCTACACCTTC
CASSPDMDINYGYTF
>-|TRBJ2-7|TRBV28|-
TGTGCCAGCAGTTTATCCCCACTGAACCCGACGGCGAGCTCCTACGAGCAGTACTTC
CASSLSPLNPTASSYEQYF
>once|TRBJ1-4|TRBV29-1|-
TGCAGCGTCTCGAGGACAGTGAGAGAAAAACTGTTTTTT
CSVSRTVREKLFF
>-|TRBJ1-5|TRBV5-1|TRBD1
TGCGCCAGCAGCGTTGGGACAGGGGGCAATCAGCCCCAGCATTTT
CASSVGTGGNQPQHF
>-|TRBJ1-1|TRBV30|TRBD1
TGTGCCTGGACTCGGGACAGACTGAACACTGAAGCTTTCTTT
CAWTRDRLNTEAFF
>-|TRBJ2-6|TRBV30|-
TGTGCCTCCTCCGGGGCTGGGGCCAACGTCCTGACTTTC
CASSGAGANVLTF
>-|TRBJ2-7|TRBV11-1|-
TGTGCCAGCAGCTTATCCGCCATCTACGAGCAGTACTTC
CASSLSAIYEQYF
>-|TRBJ1-2|TRBV27|-
TGTGCCAGCAGCATCAGGGGTGACTATGGCTACACCTTC
CASSIRGDYGYTF
>-|TRBJ1-2|TRBV29-1|TRBD1
TGCAGCGTTACCACAGGGGGGCATGGCTACACCTTC
CSVTTGGHGYTF
>few|TRBJ2-1|TRBV5-1|TRBD2
TGCGCCAGCAGCTTGGAACTAGCGGGGGTAGGTGAGCAGTTCTTC
CASSLELAGVGEQFF
>-|TRBJ2-6|TRBV9|-
TGTGCCAGCAGCGTGACCGGACACTCTGGGGCCAACGTCCTGACTTTC
CASSVTGHSGANVLTF
>few|TRBJ1-5|TRBV9|-
TGTGCCAGCAGCTCAGACCCGACACCATATCAGCCCCAGCATTTT
CASSSDPTPYQPQHF
>-|TRBJ2-7|TRBV7-2|-
TGTGCCAGCAGCTTACTTACCTTAGTCCCCTACGAGCAGTACTTC
CASSLLTLVPYEQYF
>-|TRBJ2-7|TRBV29-1|-
TGCAGCGTTGAGCCCCAGGATGCCTACGAGCAGTACTTC
CSVEPQDAYEQYF
>-|TRBJ2-4|TRBV15|TRBD2
TGTGCCACCAGTCCGGGGGGGCTAGCCAAAAACATTCAGTACTTC
CATSPGGLAKNIQYF
>once|TRBJ1-2|TRBV15|-
TGTGCCACCAGCAGAGACAAGGCCTATGGCTACACCTTC
CATSRDKAYGYTF
>-|TRBJ2-7|TRBV5-1|-
TGCGCCAGCAGCTTGAATGGTGCCTACGAGCAGTACTTC
CASSLNGAYEQYF
>-|TRBJ2-2|TRBV5-1|-
TGCGCCAGCAGCTTGTGGGGTATACACACGAACACCGGGGAGCTGTTTTTT
CASSLWGIHTNTGELFF
>-|TRBJ2-5|TRBV7-2|TRBD2
TGTGCCAGCAGCTTTAGCGGGGGGGAACAAGAGACCCAGTACTTC
CASSFSGGEQETQYF
>-|TRBJ2-1|TRBV30|-
TGTGCCTGGAGTGTACGTAGGAAGGGCGATGAGCAGTTCTTC
CAWSVRRKGDEQFF
>once|TRBJ2-7|TRBV4-2|TRBD2
TGTGCCAGCAGCCAAGCTAGCGGGGTTTCCTACGAGCAGTACTTC
CASSQASGVSYEQYF
>-|TRBJ1-1|TRBV4-3|-
TGCGCCAGCAGCTCACGCTCGGGTGGGACGGGGAACACTGAAGCTTTCTTT
CASSSRSGGTGNTEAFF
>-|TRBJ1-2|TRBV2|-
TGTGCCAGTACGCCTCCTAACTATGGCTACACCTTC
CASTPPNYGYTF
>-|TRBJ2-5|TRBV4-1|TRBD1
TGCGCCAGCAGCCCCCCCACAGGGGGTCCCCAACAAGAGACCCAGTACTTC
CASSPPTGGPQQETQYF
>-|TRBJ1-5|TRBV19|-
TGTGCCAGTAGTATCGGAGGTACGCGAAGCAATCAGCCCCAGCATTTT
CASSIGGTRSNQPQHF
>few|TRBJ1-6|TRBV7-2|TRBD1
TGTGCCAGCAGCTTAGAGGCAGGGGGGCCCCTCCACTTT
CASSLEAGGPLHF
>-|TRBJ2-5|TRBV7-9|-
TGTGCCAGCAGCTTAATTCGCCCATTCCAAGAGACCCAGTACTTC
CASSLIRPFQETQYF